These T cell receptor beta chains were read from a single sample in a study of blood T cell repertoires in COVID-19. TCRdb's table, derived via immunoSEQ multiplex PCR, lists solely in-frame clones and lacks some. This sample has about 330,000 clones; over 70% occur once, and the top ten carry 1% to 1.5%. The material sequenced was peripheral blood. The receptors were sampled from a woman in her forties or fifties with acute or convalescent COVID-19. The CDR3 runs from the conserved cysteine through the conserved F or W. The D gene is left open where the match is weak. A clone size is listed for some rows: how often the clone was seen (once, few, many), or a class if it is expanded.

D: TRBD2
V: TRBV6-2/TRBV6-3
J: TRBJ2-7
length: 15
size: .
CDR3: CASSYSSGRVMEQYF
DNA: TGTGCCAGCAGTTATTCTAGCGGGAGGGTGATGGAGCAGTACTTC

D: .
V: TRBV18
J: TRBJ1-1
length: 12
size: once
CDR3: CASSPRDTEAFF
DNA: TGTGCCAGCTCACCCAGGGACACTGAAGCTTTCTTT

D: .
V: TRBV7-2
J: TRBJ1-1
length: 14
size: .
CDR3: CASSDRTENTEAFF
DNA: TGTGCCAGCAGCGATAGGACAGAGAACACTGAAGCTTTCTTT

D: .
V: TRBV7-9
J: TRBJ1-4
length: 15
size: few
CDR3: CASSLLVNRDEKLFF
DNA: TGTGCCAGCAGCTTATTAGTGAATCGAGATGAAAAACTGTTTTTT

D: TRBD1
V: TRBV19
J: TRBJ1-2
length: 14
size: .
CDR3: CASSGNRGDYGYTF
DNA: TGTGCCAGTAGTGGCAACAGGGGTGACTATGGCTACACCTTC

D: TRBD1
V: TRBV11-2
J: TRBJ1-3
length: 15
size: .
CDR3: CASSYTGVSGNTIYF
DNA: TGTGCCAGCAGCTACACAGGGGTCTCTGGAAACACCATATATTTT

D: TRBD1
V: TRBV4-2
J: TRBJ1-2
length: 17
size: .
CDR3: CASSQTPSGQGYYGYTF
DNA: TGTGCCAGCAGCCAAACCCCAAGCGGACAGGGATACTATGGCTACACCTTC

D: TRBD2
V: TRBV24-1
J: TRBJ2-1
length: 16
size: .
CDR3: CATRSAGAGGSNEQFF
DNA: TGTGCCACCAGAAGTGCGGGAGCGGGGGGAAGTAATGAGCAGTTCTTC

D: TRBD2
V: TRBV2
J: TRBJ2-1
length: 17
size: .
CDR3: CASTPRGLAGSYNEQFF
DNA: TGTGCCAGCACCCCTCGCGGACTAGCGGGGAGTTACAATGAGCAGTTCTTC

D: .
V: TRBV5-1
J: TRBJ1-4
length: 14
size: .
CDR3: CASSSSWGEEKLFF
DNA: TGCGCCAGCAGCTCCTCCTGGGGGGAGGAAAAACTGTTTTTT

D: TRBD1
V: TRBV5-4
J: TRBJ1-1
length: 14
size: few
CDR3: CASKGTGEGTEAFF
DNA: TGTGCCAGCAAAGGGACAGGGGAAGGGACTGAAGCTTTCTTT

D: TRBD1
V: TRBV27
J: TRBJ1-6
length: 14
size: once
CDR3: CASSHDRGTSPLHF
DNA: TGTGCCAGCAGTCACGACAGGGGGACTTCACCCCTCCACTTT

D: .
V: TRBV14
J: TRBJ1-1
length: 13
size: .
CDR3: CASSQSRGTEAFF
DNA: TGTGCCAGCAGCCAAAGCAGGGGAACTGAAGCTTTCTTT

D: .
V: TRBV6-1
J: TRBJ2-7
length: 15
size: .
CDR3: CASSEAGDIAYEQYF
DNA: TGTGCCAGCAGTGAAGCAGGGGACATCGCCTACGAGCAGTACTTC

D: .
V: TRBV30
J: TRBJ1-2
length: 15
size: .
CDR3: CAWTKIGTRSRGYTF
DNA: TGTGCCTGGACCAAAATCGGGACACGCTCTAGGGGCTACACCTTC

D: TRBD2
V: TRBV12-5
J: TRBJ2-2
length: 16
size: many
CDR3: CASGWKTSGITGELFF
DNA: TGTGCTAGTGGTTGGAAGACTAGCGGGATCACCGGGGAGCTGTTTTTT

D: .
V: TRBV29-1
J: TRBJ1-2
length: 11
size: .
CDR3: CSAGSVDGYTF
DNA: TGCAGCGCTGGCTCGGTGGATGGCTACACCTTC

D: TRBD2
V: TRBV14
J: TRBJ2-5
length: 17
size: .
CDR3: CASSQGWTSGISETQYF
DNA: TGTGCCAGCAGCCAAGGTTGGACTAGCGGGATAAGCGAGACCCAGTACTTC

D: .
V: TRBV30
J: TRBJ2-2
length: 11
size: .
CDR3: CAWSQTGELFF
DNA: TGTGCCTGGAGTCAGACCGGGGAGCTGTTTTTT

D: TRBD1
V: TRBV11-3
J: TRBJ2-2
length: 19
size: .
CDR3: CASSLADFRGQGSTGELFF
DNA: TGTGCCAGCAGCTTAGCGGATTTTAGGGGACAGGGGTCGACCGGGGAGCTGTTTTTT

D: TRBD2
V: TRBV15
J: TRBJ2-1
length: 12
size: .
CDR3: CATSRASGEQFF
DNA: TGTGCCACCAGCAGAGCTAGCGGGGAGCAGTTCTTC

D: .
V: TRBV2
J: TRBJ1-6
length: 14
size: .
CDR3: CASKVSSYNSPLHF
DNA: TGTGCCAGCAAAGTCAGCTCCTATAATTCACCCCTCCACTTT

D: .
V: TRBV7-2
J: TRBJ1-4
length: 18
size: .
CDR3: CASSLARGKFATNEKLFF
DNA: TGTGCCAGCAGCTTAGCTCGGGGAAAGTTTGCAACTAATGAAAAACTGTTTTTT

D: .
V: TRBV3-1/TRBV3-2
J: TRBJ1-2
length: 15
size: .
CDR3: CASSQEVVVRGGYTF
DNA: TGTGCCAGCAGCCAAGAGGTGGTGGTACGAGGAGGCTACACCTTC

D: TRBD2
V: TRBV7-2
J: TRBJ2-3
length: 15
size: .
CDR3: CASSPLAGLGDTQYF
DNA: TGTGCCAGCAGCCCGCTAGCGGGGCTCGGGGATACGCAGTATTTT

D: .
V: TRBV5-4
J: TRBJ1-1
length: 14
size: .
CDR3: CASSNVGVGTEAFF
DNA: TGTGCCAGCAGCAACGTCGGGGTGGGCACTGAAGCTTTCTTT

D: TRBD2
V: TRBV11-2
J: TRBJ2-2
length: 14
size: once
CDR3: CASWGGLNTGELFF
DNA: TGTGCCAGCTGGGGGGGACTTAACACCGGGGAGCTGTTTTTT

D: .
V: TRBV9
J: TRBJ2-6
length: 17
size: few
CDR3: CASSEPGLSSGANVLTF
DNA: TGTGCCAGCAGCGAACCGGGACTCTCCTCTGGGGCCAACGTCCTGACTTTC

D: TRBD2
V: TRBV18
J: TRBJ2-3
length: 15
size: .
CDR3: CASSPGLPPTDTQYF
DNA: TGTGCCAGCTCACCGGGACTACCCCCGACAGATACGCAGTATTTT

D: TRBD1
V: TRBV29-1
J: TRBJ2-7
length: 14
size: .
CDR3: CSVELGDRGLEQYF
DNA: TGCAGCGTTGAACTTGGTGACAGGGGGCTCGAGCAGTACTTC

D: TRBD2
V: TRBV19
J: TRBJ2-7
length: 13
size: .
CDR3: CASSGRGSYEQYF
DNA: TGTGCCAGTAGCGGGCGGGGGTCCTACGAGCAGTACTTC

D: .
V: TRBV5-6
J: TRBJ2-5
length: 14
size: once
CDR3: CASSSQGGGETQYF
DNA: TGTGCCAGCAGCTCCCAGGGAGGGGGGGAGACCCAGTACTTC

D: TRBD1
V: TRBV18
J: TRBJ1-3
length: 13
size: few
CDR3: CASSSTGLNTIYF
DNA: TGTGCCAGCTCATCGACAGGGCTGAACACCATATATTTT

D: .
V: TRBV5-8
J: TRBJ2-7
length: 15
size: .
CDR3: CASSLGVTGVYEQYF
DNA: TGTGCCAGCAGCCTAGGGGTTACGGGAGTCTACGAGCAGTACTTC

D: .
V: TRBV5-6
J: TRBJ2-5
length: 16
size: .
CDR3: CASSSQLGGLRETQYF
DNA: TGTGCCAGCAGCTCCCAATTGGGGGGGCTCCGGGAGACCCAGTACTTC

D: .
V: TRBV4-1
J: TRBJ1-5
length: 17
size: .
CDR3: CASSQEGAGMGNQPQHF
DNA: TGCGCCAGCAGCCAAGAAGGGGCAGGGATGGGCAATCAGCCCCAGCATTTT

D: .
V: TRBV5-1
J: TRBJ1-1
length: 14
size: .
CDR3: CASSLQASVAEAFF
DNA: TGCGCCAGCAGCCTTCAGGCGTCGGTTGCTGAAGCTTTCTTT

D: .
V: TRBV7-3
J: TRBJ2-5
length: 13
size: .
CDR3: CASSKTSQETQYF
DNA: TGTGCCAGCAGCAAGACTAGCCAAGAGACCCAGTACTTC

D: .
V: TRBV28
J: TRBJ1-2
length: 11
size: .
CDR3: CASSLGLGYTF
DNA: TGTGCCAGCAGTTTAGGACTCGGCTACACCTTC

D: .
V: TRBV5-1
J: TRBJ2-7
length: 12
size: few
CDR3: CASSLGQSEQYF
DNA: TGCGCCAGCAGCTTGGGCCAGTCCGAGCAGTACTTC

D: TRBD1
V: TRBV5-1
J: TRBJ1-5
length: 14
size: .
CDR3: CASSDGTGNQPQHF
DNA: TGCGCCAGCAGCGACGGGACAGGTAATCAGCCCCAGCATTTT

D: .
V: TRBV27
J: TRBJ1-1
length: 13
size: .
CDR3: CASSLFGGTEAFF
DNA: TGTGCCAGCAGTTTATTCGGGGGCACTGAAGCTTTCTTT

D: .
V: TRBV4-1
J: TRBJ2-7
length: 17
size: .
CDR3: CASSQVLLPGLSYEQYF
DNA: TGCGCCAGCAGCCAAGTTTTGCTGCCGGGACTGAGCTACGAGCAGTACTTC

D: TRBD2
V: TRBV5-6
J: TRBJ2-1
length: 16
size: few
CDR3: CASSELGLAGNNEQFF
DNA: TGTGCCAGCAGCGAACTCGGACTAGCGGGGAACAATGAGCAGTTCTTC

D: .
V: TRBV10-3
J: TRBJ1-1
length: 12
size: .
CDR3: CAISGRDTEAFF
DNA: TGTGCCATCAGTGGGAGGGATACTGAAGCTTTCTTT

D: TRBD1
V: TRBV29-1
J: TRBJ1-1
length: 14
size: .
CDR3: CSVAKGTADTEAFF
DNA: TGCAGCGTGGCAAAAGGGACAGCGGACACTGAAGCTTTCTTT

D: TRBD1
V: TRBV19
J: TRBJ1-2
length: 13
size: once
CDR3: CASSLTGDYGYTF
DNA: TGTGCCAGTAGTCTTACAGGGGACTATGGCTACACCTTC

D: .
V: TRBV15
J: TRBJ1-5
length: 15
size: once
CDR3: CATSRGGLLGEPQHF
DNA: TGTGCCACCAGCAGAGGCGGACTCCTAGGCGAGCCCCAGCATTTT

D: TRBD1
V: TRBV5-1
J: TRBJ1-4
length: 14
size: .
CDR3: CASSRTGTHEKLFF
DNA: TGCGCCAGCAGCCGGACAGGGACTCATGAAAAACTGTTTTTT

D: .
V: TRBV21-1
J: TRBJ2-4
length: 10
size: .
CDR3: CASSQGPQYF
DNA: TGTGCCAGCAGCCAGGGCCCACAGTACTTC

D: .
V: TRBV5-4
J: TRBJ1-1
length: 13
size: .
CDR3: CASSLFRDTEAFF
DNA: TGTGCCAGCAGCTTGTTCCGGGACACTGAAGCTTTCTTT

D: .
V: TRBV7-2
J: TRBJ2-5
length: 16
size: .
CDR3: CASSFVGRTAEETQYF
DNA: TGTGCCAGCAGCTTTGTAGGCCGGACAGCAGAAGAGACCCAGTACTTC

D: .
V: TRBV5-1
J: TRBJ2-2
length: 16
size: .
CDR3: CASSLLDSANTGELFF
DNA: TGCGCCAGCAGCCTACTGGACAGCGCGAACACCGGGGAGCTGTTTTTT

D: TRBD1
V: TRBV6-2/TRBV6-3
J: TRBJ2-1
length: 14
size: .
CDR3: CASSAEGQGNEQFF
DNA: TGTGCCAGCAGTGCTGAAGGACAGGGCAATGAGCAGTTCTTC

D: .
V: TRBV5-1
J: TRBJ1-4
length: 14
size: .
CDR3: CASSFGTGDEKLFF
DNA: TGCGCCAGCAGCTTCGGGACTGGAGATGAAAAACTGTTTTTT

D: .
V: TRBV7-8
J: TRBJ2-2
length: 14
size: .
CDR3: CASSPDGNDGELFF
DNA: TGTGCCAGCAGCCCGGACGGGAATGACGGGGAGCTGTTTTTT

D: .
V: TRBV28
J: TRBJ1-2
length: 14
size: .
CDR3: CASTDSGGRNGYTF
DNA: TGTGCCAGCACCGATAGCGGGGGCCGGAATGGCTACACCTTC